The present T cell receptor beta chain was sequenced within a study of blood T cell repertoires in COVID-19. Across the whole study: Material from acute and convalescent COVID-19 was sourced from the United States, Italy and Spain. Sources were T cells, B-cell-depleted T cells, or PBMCs; the material itself was cDNA or gDNA.

The V gene lost 2 bases and the J gene lost 2 bases, with 12 bases spanning the gap. This CDR3 has 15 residues. Germline-derived CDR1 and CDR2 are SGHNT and YYREEE (reference sequence). Original processing notes: Nucleated cell counts were estimated from reference gene primer amplification. TCRdb's table, derived via immunoSEQ multiplex PCR, lists solely in-frame clones and lacks some. The D gene and trimming were derived from the DNA, and the V and J assignments and clone size from that table. Among 200,000 to 300,000 clones listed, approximately 90% were seen once. V usage is TRBV5-4 and J usage is TRBJ2-3; TRBD1 might be the D (5 bases). The sample comprised peripheral blood. This receptor was obtained from a woman aged 35 to 49 with acute or convalescent COVID-19. Written as DNA, the CDR3 is TGTGCCAGCAGCTTAAGGGGCCTCTTCACAGATACGCAGTATTTT. Translating it yields CASSLRGLFTDTQYF.